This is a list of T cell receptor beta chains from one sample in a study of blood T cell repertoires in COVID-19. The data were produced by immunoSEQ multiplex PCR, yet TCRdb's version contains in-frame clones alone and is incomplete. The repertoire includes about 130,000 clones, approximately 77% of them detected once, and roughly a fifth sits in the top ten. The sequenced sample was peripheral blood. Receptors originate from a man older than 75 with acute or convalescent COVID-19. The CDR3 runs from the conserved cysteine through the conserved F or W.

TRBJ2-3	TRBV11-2	CASSLGASGVSDTQYF
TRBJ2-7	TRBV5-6	CASREAASSYEQYF
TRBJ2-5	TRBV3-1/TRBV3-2	CASSQRGAETQYF
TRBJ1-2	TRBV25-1	CASSEDRGVGYTF
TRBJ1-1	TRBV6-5	CASSYGGKNTEAFF
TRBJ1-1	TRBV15	CATSRGGQNTEAFF
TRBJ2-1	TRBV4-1	CASSQEWSGGRDEQFF
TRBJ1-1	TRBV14	CASSQVRGRGTEAFF
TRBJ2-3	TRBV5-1	CASSPTSGGVQDTQYF
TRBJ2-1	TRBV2	CATLESSSYNEQFF
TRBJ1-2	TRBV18	CASSPNSDYGYTF
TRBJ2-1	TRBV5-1	CASSLAPRTGAYNEQFF
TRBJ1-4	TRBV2	CASSVNPGQGQPVDTNEKLFF
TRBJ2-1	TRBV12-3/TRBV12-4	CASGRGNEQFF
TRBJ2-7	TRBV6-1	CASSEQAASYEQYF
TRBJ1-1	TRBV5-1	CASSFKDMNTEAFF
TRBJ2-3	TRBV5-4	CASSLRLAGGTRDTQYF
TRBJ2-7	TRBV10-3	CAIRDRSYEQYF
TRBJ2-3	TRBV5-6	CASSLKQVSTDTQYF
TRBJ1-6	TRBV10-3	CAISSRDRVNSPLHF
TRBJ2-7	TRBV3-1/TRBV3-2	CASSLGNYEQYF
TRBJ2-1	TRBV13	CASTFAGLGINNEQFF
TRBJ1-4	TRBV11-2	CASTKIVEGKGGHEKLFF
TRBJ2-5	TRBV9	CASSDALLAGAETQYF
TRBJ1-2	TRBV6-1	CASSGTGDYGYTF
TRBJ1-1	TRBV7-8	CASSPRASSFGNTEAFF
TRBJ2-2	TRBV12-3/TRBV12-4	CASSLRAGGELFF
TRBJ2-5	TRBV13	CASTSTRQETQYF
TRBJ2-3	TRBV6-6	CASIMRLPRTDTQYF
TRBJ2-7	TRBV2	CASSLSGLYEQYF
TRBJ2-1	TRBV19	CASQNWQGGLRGNEQFF
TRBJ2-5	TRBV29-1	CSGRATPRETQYF
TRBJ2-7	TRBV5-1	CASSTVREAEQYF
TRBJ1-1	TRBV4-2	CASSQGSRGTEAFF
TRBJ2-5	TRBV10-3	CAISGGAGETQYF
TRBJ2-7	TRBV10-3	CAISESQGSTYEQYF
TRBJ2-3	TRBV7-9	CASSPRGGLTDTQYF
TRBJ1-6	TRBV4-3	CASSQAGGGQGRSPLHF
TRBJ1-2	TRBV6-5	CASSSSGGWLYTF
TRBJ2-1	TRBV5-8	CASSLGDKISYNEQFF
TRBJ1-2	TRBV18	CASSPRTGGNYGYTF
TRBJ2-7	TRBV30	CAWSPNRGNEQYF
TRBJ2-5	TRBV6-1	CASSWDRGETQYF
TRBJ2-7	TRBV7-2	CASSLEAGEQYF
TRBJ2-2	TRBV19	CASSIGQALNTGELFF
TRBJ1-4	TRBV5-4	CASSMTGFNEKLFF
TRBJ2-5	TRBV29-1	CSVGTGGGETQYF
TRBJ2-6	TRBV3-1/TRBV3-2	CASSQDLAGSGANVLTF
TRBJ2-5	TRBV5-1	CASSYRDAYQETQYF
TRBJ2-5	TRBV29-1	CSVMTSPGPETQYF
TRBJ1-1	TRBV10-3	CAISDRENTEAFF
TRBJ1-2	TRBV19	CASTQSGNHGYTF